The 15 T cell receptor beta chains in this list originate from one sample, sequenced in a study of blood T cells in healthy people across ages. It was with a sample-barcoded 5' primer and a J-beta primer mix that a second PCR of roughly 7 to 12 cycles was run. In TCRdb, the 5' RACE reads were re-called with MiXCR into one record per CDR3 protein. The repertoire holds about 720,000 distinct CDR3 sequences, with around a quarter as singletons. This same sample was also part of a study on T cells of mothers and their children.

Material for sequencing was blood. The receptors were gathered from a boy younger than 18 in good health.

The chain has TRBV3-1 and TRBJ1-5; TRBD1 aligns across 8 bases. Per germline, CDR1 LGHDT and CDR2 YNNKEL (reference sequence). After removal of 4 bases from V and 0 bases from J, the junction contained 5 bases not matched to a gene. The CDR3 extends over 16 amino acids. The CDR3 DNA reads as TGTGCCAGCAGCCGAGGACAGGGAGATAGCAATCAGCCCCAGCATTTT. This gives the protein CASSRGQGDSNQPQHF. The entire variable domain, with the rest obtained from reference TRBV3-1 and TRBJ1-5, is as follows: DTAVSQTPKYLVTQMGNDKSIKCEQNLGHDTMYWYKQDSKKFLKIMFSYNNKELIINETVPNRFSPKSPDKAHLNLHINSLELGDSAVYFCASSRGQGDSNQPQHFGDGTRLSIL.

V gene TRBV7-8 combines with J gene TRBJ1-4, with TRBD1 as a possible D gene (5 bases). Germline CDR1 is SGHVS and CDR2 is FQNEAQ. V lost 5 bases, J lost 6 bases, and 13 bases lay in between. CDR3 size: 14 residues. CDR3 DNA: TGTGCCAGCAGCCGGGCGGGGCCGGATGAAAAACTGTTTTTT. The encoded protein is CASSRAGPDEKLFF.

DNA of the CDR3: TGTGCCAGCAGCCAATGGGACATCTACGAGCAGTACTTC. It translates to CASSQWDIYEQYF. The V and J genes are TRBV3-1 and TRBJ2-5; perhaps TRBD1 as D (6 bases). The DNA matches TRBJ2-7 better at its end, which makes the J call doubtful. CDR1 and CDR2 from the germline V gene are LGHDT and YNNKEL (reference sequence). This CDR3 is 13 amino acids long.

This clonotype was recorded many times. CDR3: CASSLAPFYEQYF. The DNA for the CDR3 is TGTGCCAGCAGCTTAGCGCCCTTCTACGAGCAGTACTTC. The rearrangement uses TRBV7-9 and TRBJ2-7; unclear D gene. From germline, CDR1 is SEHNR and CDR2 FQNEAQ (reference sequence). V lost 0 bases to trimming and J lost 3 bases, with 6 bases between them. CDR3 size: 13 residues.

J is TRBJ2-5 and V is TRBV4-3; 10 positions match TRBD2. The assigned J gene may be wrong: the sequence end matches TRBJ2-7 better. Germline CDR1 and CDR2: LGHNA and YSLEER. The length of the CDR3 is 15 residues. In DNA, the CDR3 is TGCGCCAGCAGCGACCTAGCGGGGGAACCCTACGAGCAGTACTTC. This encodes CASSDLAGEPYEQYF.

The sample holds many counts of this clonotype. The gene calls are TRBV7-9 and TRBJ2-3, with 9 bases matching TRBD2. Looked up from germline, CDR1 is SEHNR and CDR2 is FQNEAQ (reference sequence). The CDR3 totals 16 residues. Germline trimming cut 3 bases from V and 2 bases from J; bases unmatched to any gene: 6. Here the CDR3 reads CASSFLAGINTDTQYF. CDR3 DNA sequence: TGTGCCAGCAGCTTCCTAGCGGGGATAAACACAGATACGCAGTATTTT. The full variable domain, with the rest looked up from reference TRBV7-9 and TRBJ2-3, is DTGVSQNPRHKITKRGQNVTFRCDPISEHNRLYWYRQTLGQGPEFLTYFQNEAQLEKSRLLSDRFSAERPKGSFSTLEIQRTEQGDSAMYLCASSFLAGINTDTQYFGPGTRLTVL.

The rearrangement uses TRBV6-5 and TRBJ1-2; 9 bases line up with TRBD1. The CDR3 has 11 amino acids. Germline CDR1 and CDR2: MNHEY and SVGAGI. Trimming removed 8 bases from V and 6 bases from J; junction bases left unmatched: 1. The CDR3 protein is CASYRGHGYTF. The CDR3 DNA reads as TGTGCCAGCTACAGGGGGCATGGCTACACCTTC.

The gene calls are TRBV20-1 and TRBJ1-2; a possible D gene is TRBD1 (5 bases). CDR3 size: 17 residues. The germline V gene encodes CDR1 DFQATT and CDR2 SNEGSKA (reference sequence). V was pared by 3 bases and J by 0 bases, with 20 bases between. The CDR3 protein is CSASDSLGRQTNYGYTF. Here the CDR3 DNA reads TGCAGTGCTAGTGACAGCCTAGGGAGACAGACTAACTATGGCTACACCTTC.

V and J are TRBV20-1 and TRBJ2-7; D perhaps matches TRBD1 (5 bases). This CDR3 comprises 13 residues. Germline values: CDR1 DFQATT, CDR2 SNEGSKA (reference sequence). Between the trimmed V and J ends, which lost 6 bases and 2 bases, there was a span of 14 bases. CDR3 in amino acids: CSAQDTAPYEQYF. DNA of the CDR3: TGCAGTGCCCAGGACACTGCACCCTACGAGCAGTACTTC.

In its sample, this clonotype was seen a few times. The CDR3 sequence: CASSVSGGNTIYF. In nucleotides, the CDR3 is TGTGCCAGCAGCGTCTCAGGTGGAAACACCATATATTTT. The gene calls are TRBV9 and TRBJ1-3; no definite D call. Trimming stripped 2 bases from V and 3 bases from J, with 6 bases between. Germline CDR1 SGDLS, CDR2 YYNGEE. The CDR3 has 13 amino acids.

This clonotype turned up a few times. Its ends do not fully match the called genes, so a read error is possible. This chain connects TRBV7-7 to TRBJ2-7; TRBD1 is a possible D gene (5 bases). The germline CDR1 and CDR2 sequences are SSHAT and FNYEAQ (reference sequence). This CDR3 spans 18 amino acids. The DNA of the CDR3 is TGTGCTAGCAGCCGACAGAAGACTTTGTACCAGATAGCCTACGAGCAGTACTTC. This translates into CASSRQKTLYQIAYEQYF.

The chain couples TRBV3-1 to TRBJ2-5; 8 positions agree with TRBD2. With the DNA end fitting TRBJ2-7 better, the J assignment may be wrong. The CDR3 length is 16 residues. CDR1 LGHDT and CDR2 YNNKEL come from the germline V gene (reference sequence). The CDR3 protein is CASSQPDSGNPYEQYF. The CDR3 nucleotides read TGTGCCAGCAGCCAACCTGATAGCGGGAATCCCTACGAGCAGTACTTC.

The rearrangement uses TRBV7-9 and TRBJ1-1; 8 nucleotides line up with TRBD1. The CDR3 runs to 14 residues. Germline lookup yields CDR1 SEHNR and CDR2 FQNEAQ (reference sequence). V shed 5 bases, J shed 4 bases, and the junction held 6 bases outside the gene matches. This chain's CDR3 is CASSDRGAGTEAFF. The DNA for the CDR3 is TGTGCCAGCAGCGACAGGGGAGCAGGCACTGAAGCTTTCTTT.

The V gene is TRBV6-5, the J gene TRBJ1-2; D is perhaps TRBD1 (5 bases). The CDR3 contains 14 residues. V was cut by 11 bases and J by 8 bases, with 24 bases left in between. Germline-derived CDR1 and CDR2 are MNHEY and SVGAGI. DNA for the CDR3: TGTGCCTGCACCCCAGGACGGGGGGTTTCCGGCTACACCTTC. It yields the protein CACTPGRGVSGYTF.

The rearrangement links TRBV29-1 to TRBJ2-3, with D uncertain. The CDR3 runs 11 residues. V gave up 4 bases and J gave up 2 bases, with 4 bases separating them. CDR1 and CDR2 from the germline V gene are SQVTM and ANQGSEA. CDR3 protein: CSVGLTDTQYF. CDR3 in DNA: TGCAGCGTTGGTCTCACAGATACGCAGTATTTT.